The rows below give T cell receptor beta chains drawn from one sample of a study of technical replicates of blood from a handful of donors. Profiled with immunoSEQ multiplex PCR; TCRdb holds only in-frame clones, not every one. The profile shows around 13,000 clones, 75% to 85% of them singletons. Material: PBMCs. The receptors here all came from a human donor in good health. Each CDR3 is given with its conserved first and last residue. D genes are given only for firm matches. For some rows the clone size is stated as once, few or many, or as a class when expanded; others skip it.

CDR3 DNA,CDR3 protein,V gene,clone size,J gene,D gene
TGCGCCAGCAGCTTTATAGGGGTGAAAGAAGAGACCCAGTACTTC,CASSFIGVKEETQYF,TRBV5-1,-,TRBJ2-5,-
TGTGCCACCAGCAGACCCCCGGGACAGGGGAATGAAAAACTGTTTTTT,CATSRPPGQGNEKLFF,TRBV15,-,TRBJ1-4,TRBD1
TGTGCCAGTACCCTGGGGGCAGGGAACACTGAAGCTTTCTTT,CASTLGAGNTEAFF,TRBV19,-,TRBJ1-1,-
TGTGCCAGCAGCGCGGCCGGGGTTAGCAATCAGCCCCAGCATTTT,CASSAAGVSNQPQHF,TRBV9,-,TRBJ1-5,-
TGTGCCAGCAGCGTCCTTAGCACAGATACGCAGTATTTT,CASSVLSTDTQYF,TRBV9,-,TRBJ2-3,-
TGTGCCAGCAGCCGAAGGGCAAGTTCGGCGGGGGAGCCCCAGCATTTT,CASSRRASSAGEPQHF,TRBV7-8,-,TRBJ1-5,-
TGCGCCAGCAGCTCCGGGGGGGAGTACGACTATGGCTACACCTTC,CASSSGGEYDYGYTF,TRBV5-1,once,TRBJ1-2,-
TGTGCCAGCAGCTCCCGCCGGGACAGGGGAAACTATGGCTACACCTTC,CASSSRRDRGNYGYTF,TRBV7-8,-,TRBJ1-2,TRBD1
TGTGCCAGCAGTGAAGCTAGCGGGAGCACCGGGGAGCTGTTTTTT,CASSEASGSTGELFF,TRBV6-1,-,TRBJ2-2,TRBD2
TGCGCCAGCAGCTTGGGGGTGGGGACAGCCTATGGCTACACCTTC,CASSLGVGTAYGYTF,TRBV5-1,once,TRBJ1-2,TRBD1
TGCAGCGTTCAGCGGGACCTCAATGAGCAGTTCTTC,CSVQRDLNEQFF,TRBV29-1,-,TRBJ2-1,TRBD2
TGTGCCAGCAGGTCTAGCCAGGAGTACAATCAGCCCCAGCATTTT,CASRSSQEYNQPQHF,TRBV28,-,TRBJ1-5,-
TGTGCCAGCAGCATTCGGACTAGCGGGAATAATGAGCAGTTCTTC,CASSIRTSGNNEQFF,TRBV9,once,TRBJ2-1,TRBD2
TGTGCCAGCAGCTTGGGGCAGAACACCGGGGAGCTGTTTTTT,CASSLGQNTGELFF,TRBV5-5,-,TRBJ2-2,-
TGTGCCAGCAGCTCGGGGGTCTTCCTTCGTGAGCAGTACTTC,CASSSGVFLREQYF,TRBV7-8,-,TRBJ2-7,-
TGTGCCAGTAAGTTGACTGATAGCAATCAGCCCCAGCATTTT,CASKLTDSNQPQHF,TRBV19,few,TRBJ1-5,-
TGTGCCAGCAGCTTAGGTGGGGCTGCCTACGAGCAGTACTTC,CASSLGGAAYEQYF,TRBV11-2,-,TRBJ2-7,-
TGTGCCAGCAGCCCTGACAGGGACGGCTACACCTTC,CASSPDRDGYTF,TRBV5-6,-,TRBJ1-2,TRBD1
TGTGCCAGTAGTATTACTCGACAGTATGAAGCTTTCTTT,CASSITRQYEAFF,TRBV19,-,TRBJ1-1,-
TGTGCCATCAGCTTGGACAGGGAAGAGACCCAGTACTTC,CAISLDREETQYF,TRBV10-3,-,TRBJ2-5,TRBD1
TGTGCCAGCAGCTTGTTTGCGGGCCCGGCCTACGAGCAGTACTTC,CASSLFAGPAYEQYF,TRBV11-2,-,TRBJ2-7,-
TGTGCCAGCAGTCTAGCGGGAGCTACTAATGAGCAGTTCTTC,CASSLAGATNEQFF,TRBV27,-,TRBJ2-1,TRBD2
TGTGCCAGCAGCTTAGGGGGACAGGGGGCGCGAAGCACTGAAGCTTTCTTT,CASSLGGQGARSTEAFF,TRBV7-9,-,TRBJ1-1,TRBD1
TGTGCCAGCAGCCAAGAAGGGAGCTCTGGGGCCAACGTCCTGACTTTC,CASSQEGSSGANVLTF,TRBV4-2,-,TRBJ2-6,-
TGTGCCTGGAGTGGGATAGCGGGAGTAGAGACCCAGTACTTC,CAWSGIAGVETQYF,TRBV30,-,TRBJ2-5,TRBD2
TGTGCCAGTAGTATATCGACAGGGCTAGATAGGAATGAGCAGTTCTTC,CASSISTGLDRNEQFF,TRBV19,-,TRBJ2-1,TRBD1
TGTGCCAGCAGTTTTCTCGGGGAGCTGTTTTTT,CASSFLGELFF,TRBV27,once,TRBJ2-2,-
TGTGCCTCGAGGGGGCTAGAAGAGACCCAGTACTTC,CASRGLEETQYF,TRBV10-3,-,TRBJ2-5,TRBD1
TGTGCCAGCAGCTTACCAGAGGGCTATGGCTACACCTTC,CASSLPEGYGYTF,TRBV5-6,-,TRBJ1-2,-
TGTGCCAGCAGCGCCCTGGGGGGGGGCGAGACAGATACGCAGTATTTT,CASSALGGGETDTQYF,TRBV9,-,TRBJ2-3,-
TGTGCCAGCAGTGAAACAGGGAACCCCCGTGGCTACACCTTC,CASSETGNPRGYTF,TRBV2,-,TRBJ1-2,-
TGTGCCAGCAGCGTAGATCAGTTCGGACCGGTATCAGGGAATGGCTACACCTTC,CASSVDQFGPVSGNGYTF,TRBV9,-,TRBJ1-2,-
TGTGCCAGAAGGGGGGGGACGGTAGGAGTCAATCAGCCCCAGCATTTT,CARRGGTVGVNQPQHF,TRBV5-3,-,TRBJ1-5,-
TGTGCCAGCAGCCAAATACGGGACAGGGTCTTTAACTATGGCTACACCTTC,CASSQIRDRVFNYGYTF,TRBV14,-,TRBJ1-2,TRBD1
TGTGCCAGCAGCCCAGGCGGGGCGCGAGCCAAAAACATTCAGTACTTC,CASSPGGARAKNIQYF,TRBV7-9,-,TRBJ2-4,-
TGTGCCAGCAGTGTGGTTGCGGGAGGGGACAATGAGCAGTTCTTC,CASSVVAGGDNEQFF,TRBV6-4,few,TRBJ2-1,TRBD2
TGTGCCAGCAGCTTAAACGGGCCCCCCAGGGCCTACGAGCAGTACTTC,CASSLNGPPRAYEQYF,TRBV7-3,-,TRBJ2-7,-
TGTGCCAGCAGGGTGGACAGGGACTACGAGCAGTACTTC,CASRVDRDYEQYF,TRBV6-1,-,TRBJ2-7,TRBD1
TGTGCCAGCAGTCCCGGTCGTGAAAAACTGTTTTTT,CASSPGREKLFF,TRBV6-6,-,TRBJ1-4,-
TGTGCCACCCACGGGGTCAGCTCCTACGAGCAGTACTTC,CATHGVSSYEQYF,TRBV6-6,-,TRBJ2-7,-
TGTGCCAGCAGCTCCGGACAGTACAATGAGCAGTTCTTC,CASSSGQYNEQFF,TRBV7-6,-,TRBJ2-1,-
TGTGCCAGCCTGTCTAGTGGCAGGGTGACTGAAGCTTTCTTT,CASLSSGRVTEAFF,TRBV28,-,TRBJ1-1,-
TGTGCCAGCTCCACCAGGGGAACCGGGGAGCTGTTTTTT,CASSTRGTGELFF,TRBV6-5,-,TRBJ2-2,-
TGTGCCAGCAGTCCGCTGTTTGGAGTGGGTGGCACTGAAGCTTTCTTT,CASSPLFGVGGTEAFF,TRBV27,-,TRBJ1-1,-
TGTGCCAGCAGTTTATTTACCCCTCGTTTCGGCCAAGAGACCCAGTACTTC,CASSLFTPRFGQETQYF,TRBV27,-,TRBJ2-5,-
TGTGCCAGCAGCTTAGCTCGGACAGGGCGGCTACAGAGCTCCTACAATGAGCAGTTCTTC,CASSLARTGRLQSSYNEQFF,TRBV7-2,-,TRBJ2-1,TRBD1
TGTGCCAGCAGTTTGTTCGCGGAAGAGACCCAGTACTTC,CASSLFAEETQYF,TRBV28,-,TRBJ2-5,-
TGTGCCATTGGACAGGCTGGGGCCAACGTCCTGACTTTC,CAIGQAGANVLTF,TRBV10-3,-,TRBJ2-6,TRBD1
TGTGCCAGCAGCGTTCGCGGAGCGGGGTCCACAGATACGCAGTATTTT,CASSVRGAGSTDTQYF,TRBV9,-,TRBJ2-3,TRBD2
TGTGCCAGCAGTTCTGGGCAGGGGAACTACAATGAGCAGTTCTTC,CASSSGQGNYNEQFF,TRBV28,once,TRBJ2-1,-
TGTGCCAGCAAACTCCGGGACAGGGGATCCAATGAGCAGTTCTTC,CASKLRDRGSNEQFF,TRBV6-4,-,TRBJ2-1,TRBD1